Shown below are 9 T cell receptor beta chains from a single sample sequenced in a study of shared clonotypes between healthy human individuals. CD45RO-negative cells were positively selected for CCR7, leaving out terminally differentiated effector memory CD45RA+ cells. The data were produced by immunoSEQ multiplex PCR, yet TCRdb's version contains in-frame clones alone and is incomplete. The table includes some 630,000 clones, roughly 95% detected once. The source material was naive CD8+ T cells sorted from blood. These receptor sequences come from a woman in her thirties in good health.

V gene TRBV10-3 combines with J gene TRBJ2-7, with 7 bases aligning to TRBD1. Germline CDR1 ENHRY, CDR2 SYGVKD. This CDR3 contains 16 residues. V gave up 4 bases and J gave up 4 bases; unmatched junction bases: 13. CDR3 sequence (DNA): TGTGCCATCAGTGGGACCCCCGGGACAGCGCAATACGAGCAGTACTTC. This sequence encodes CAISGTPGTAQYEQYF.

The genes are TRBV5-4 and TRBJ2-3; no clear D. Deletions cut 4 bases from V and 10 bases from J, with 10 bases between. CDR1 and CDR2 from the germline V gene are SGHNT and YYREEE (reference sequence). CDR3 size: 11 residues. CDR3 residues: CASSTDSAQYF. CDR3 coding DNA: TGTGCCAGCAGCACAGACTCGGCGCAGTATTTT. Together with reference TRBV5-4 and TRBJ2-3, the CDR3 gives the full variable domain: ETGVTQSPTHLIKTRGQQVTLRCSSQSGHNTVSWYQQALGQGPQFIFQYYREEENGRGNFPPRFSGLQFPNYSSELNVNALELDDSALYLCASSTDSAQYFGPGTRLTVL.

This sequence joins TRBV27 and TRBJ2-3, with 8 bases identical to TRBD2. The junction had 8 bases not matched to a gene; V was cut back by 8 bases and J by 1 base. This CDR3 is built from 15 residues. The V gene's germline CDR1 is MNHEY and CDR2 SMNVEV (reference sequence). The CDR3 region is CASRPTSGGTDTQYF. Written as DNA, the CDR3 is TGTGCCAGCCGCCCAACTAGCGGAGGCACAGATACGCAGTATTTT.

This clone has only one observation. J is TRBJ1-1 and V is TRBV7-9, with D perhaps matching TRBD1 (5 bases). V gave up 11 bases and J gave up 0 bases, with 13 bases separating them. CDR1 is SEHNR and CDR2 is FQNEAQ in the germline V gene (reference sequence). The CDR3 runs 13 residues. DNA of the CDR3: TGTGCCTCCCGGGGGGGAATGAACACTGAAGCTTTCTTT. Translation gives CASRGGMNTEAFF.

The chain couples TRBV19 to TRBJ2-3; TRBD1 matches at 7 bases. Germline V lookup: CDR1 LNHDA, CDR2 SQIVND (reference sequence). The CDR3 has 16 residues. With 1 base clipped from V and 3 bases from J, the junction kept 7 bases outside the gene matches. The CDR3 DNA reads TGTGCCAGTAGTATAGGCTGGACAGGAGGAACAGATACGCAGTATTTT. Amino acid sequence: CASSIGWTGGTDTQYF.

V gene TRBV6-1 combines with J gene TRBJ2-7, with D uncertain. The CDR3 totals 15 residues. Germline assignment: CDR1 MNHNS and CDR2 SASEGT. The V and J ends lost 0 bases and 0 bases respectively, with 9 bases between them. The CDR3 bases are TGTGCCAGCAGTGAAGCGATACAGCGCTCCTACGAGCAGTACTTC. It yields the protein CASSEAIQRSYEQYF.

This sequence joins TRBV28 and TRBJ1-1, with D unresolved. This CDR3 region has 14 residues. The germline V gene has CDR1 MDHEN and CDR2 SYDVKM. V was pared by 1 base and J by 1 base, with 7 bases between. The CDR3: CASSLYLGNTEAFF. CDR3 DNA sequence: TGTGCCAGCAGTTTATACCTGGGGAACACTGAAGCTTTCTTT.

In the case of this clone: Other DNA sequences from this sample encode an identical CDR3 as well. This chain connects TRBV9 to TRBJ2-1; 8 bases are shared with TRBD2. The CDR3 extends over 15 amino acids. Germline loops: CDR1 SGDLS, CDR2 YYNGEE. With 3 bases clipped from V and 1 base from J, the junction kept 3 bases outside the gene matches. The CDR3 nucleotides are TGTGCCAGCAGCGCGAGCGGGAGTTCCTACAATGAGCAGTTCTTC. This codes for CASSASGSSYNEQFF.

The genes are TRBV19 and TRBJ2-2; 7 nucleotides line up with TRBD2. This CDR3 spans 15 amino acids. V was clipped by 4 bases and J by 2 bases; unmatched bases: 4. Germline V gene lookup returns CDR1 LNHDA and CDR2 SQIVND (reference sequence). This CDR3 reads CASSKLAFNTGELFF. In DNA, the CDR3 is TGTGCCAGTAGTAAACTAGCGTTTAACACCGGGGAGCTGTTTTTT.